The following is a TCR beta chain sequence with its context. Amplifying from RNA transcripts, the study obtained TCR beta CDR3 regions. Second-round multiplex PCR followed a first-round RT-PCR using HTBI primers. In TCRdb, the multiplex PCR reads were re-called with MiXCR into one record per CDR3 protein. The sample holds about 620,000 distinct CDR3 sequences, approximately 21% seen once. Hyperthyroidism cases were recent diagnoses of under 2 months' duration in people aged 18 to 65. Diagnostic conclusions were grounded in clinical symptoms, serum thyroxine, TRAb, thyroid ultrasound and orbital computed tomography. Germline CDR1 MDHEN, CDR2 SYDVKM. With V trimmed by 2 bases and J by 0 bases, 6 bases remained unmatched. The CDR3 covers 16 residues. This specimen comes from a study of Graves' ophthalmopathy and Graves' hyperthyroidism.

Sequencing input: peripheral blood. The clonotype originates from a woman aged 18-29 years with stable Graves' hyperthyroidism. Some clones in this sample may be carry-over from other donors' samples. V is TRBV28 and J is TRBJ1-1; the match to TRBD1 covers 7 bases. The CDR3 loop reads CASSLGQVELNTEAFF. As DNA, the CDR3 is TGTGCCAGCAGTTTAGGACAGGTAGAATTGAACACTGAAGCTTTCTTT. The whole variable domain, filled in from reference TRBV28 and TRBJ1-1, reads DVKVTQSSRYLVKRTGEKVFLECVQDMDHENMFWYRQDPGLGLRLIYFSYDVKMKEKGDIPEGYSVSREKKERFSLILESASTNQTSMYLCASSLGQVELNTEAFFGQGTRLTVV.